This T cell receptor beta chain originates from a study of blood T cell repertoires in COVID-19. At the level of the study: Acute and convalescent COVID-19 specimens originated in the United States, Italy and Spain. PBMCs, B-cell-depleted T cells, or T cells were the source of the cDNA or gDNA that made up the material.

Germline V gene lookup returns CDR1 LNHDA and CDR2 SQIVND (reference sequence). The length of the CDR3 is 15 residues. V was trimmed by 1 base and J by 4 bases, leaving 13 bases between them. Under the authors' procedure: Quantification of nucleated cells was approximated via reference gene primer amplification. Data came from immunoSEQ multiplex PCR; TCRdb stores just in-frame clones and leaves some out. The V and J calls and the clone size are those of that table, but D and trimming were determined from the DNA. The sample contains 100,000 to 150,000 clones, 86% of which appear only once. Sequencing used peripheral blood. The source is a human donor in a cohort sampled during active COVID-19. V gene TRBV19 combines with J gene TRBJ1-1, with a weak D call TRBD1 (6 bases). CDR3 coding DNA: TGTGCCAGTAGTATAGGGGGGGGCGGCGGCACTGAAGCTTTCTTT. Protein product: CASSIGGGGGTEAFF. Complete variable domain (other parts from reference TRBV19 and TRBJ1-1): DGGITQSPKYLFRKEGQNVTLSCEQNLNHDAMYWYRQDPGQGLRLIYYSQIVNDFQKGDIAEGYSVSREKKESFPLTVTSAQKNPTAFYLCASSIGGGGGTEAFFGQGTRLTVV.